Listed here is a single T cell receptor beta chain. A second PCR, run for roughly 7 to 11 cycles, used a sample-barcoded 5' primer plus a J-beta primer mix. From the 5' RACE reads, TCRdb called clonotypes with MiXCR, one entry per CDR3 protein. The sample holds under 2,000,000 distinct CDR3 sequences, about 50% seen once. This sample was included in a study of blood T cells in healthy people across ages. Germline V gene lookup returns CDR1 SGHKS and CDR2 YYEKEE (reference sequence). This CDR3 has 15 amino acids. The ends were cut back, 4 bases at V and 1 base at J, with 11 bases in the middle. The TCR was taken from a woman in her thirties or forties in good health. What was sequenced was blood. The genes are TRBV5-5 and TRBJ2-2, with TRBD1 as a possible D gene (5 bases). CDR3 DNA: TGTGCCAGCAGCAACGGACAAAAGAACACCGGGGAGCTGTTTTTT. It yields the protein CASSNGQKNTGELFF.